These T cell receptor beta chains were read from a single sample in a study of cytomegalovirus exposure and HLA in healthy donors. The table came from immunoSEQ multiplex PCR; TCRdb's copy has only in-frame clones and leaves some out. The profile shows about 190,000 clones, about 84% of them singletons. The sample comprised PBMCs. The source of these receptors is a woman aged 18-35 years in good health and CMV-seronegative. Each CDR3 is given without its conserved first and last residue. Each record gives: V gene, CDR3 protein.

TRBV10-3 AISELGGGSQETQY
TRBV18 ASRRTGGASAF
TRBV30 AWSWAGGNQPQH
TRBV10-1 ASSESQTGEAF
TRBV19 ASSRSGTRGPSNYGYT
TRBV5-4 ASSSGQGVWNSPLH
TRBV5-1 ASSLFNGGGTSTDTQY
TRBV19 ASSGRTVPYEQY
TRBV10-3 AISEGASGRAWGETQY
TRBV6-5 ASTGGGPAGELF
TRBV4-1 ASSPLTSGRFYEQF
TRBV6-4 ASSESGTGDPN
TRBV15 ATSSASGGLGETQY
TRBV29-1 SGGGRMNTEAF
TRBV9 ASSANTGNTEAF
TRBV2 ASSVAAHYGYT
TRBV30 AWTTGSNQPQH
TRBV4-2 ASSPLAGGRTGELF
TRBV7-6 ASSLFWGENQPQH
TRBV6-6 ASRPTDRVSYGYT
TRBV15 ATSGGGNSNQPQH
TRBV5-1 ASSLDAGIYEQY
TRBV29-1 SVGGLINEQF
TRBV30 AWGRTSGLLSYNEQF
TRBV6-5 ASRVKREGHEQY
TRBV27 ASSPLLRLRSNTGELF
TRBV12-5 ASGLQMDYGYT
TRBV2 ASSATSGLMNEQF
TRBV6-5 ASSRAGALSEQY
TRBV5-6 ASSLGAPDSPLH
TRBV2 ASSEWGTGYGYT
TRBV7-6 ASSLVTGPGANEQF
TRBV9 ASSVTSGGDYTGELF
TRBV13 ASSINSNRGRPDGYT
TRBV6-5 ASSYSPDRGWEEQY
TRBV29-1 SVGSGQGKNTEAF
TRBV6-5 ASSLGLAGAYEQY
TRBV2 ASRGLPGEETQY
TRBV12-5 ASGLVFGGSYEQY
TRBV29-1 SVTTGGAGNQPQH
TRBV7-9 ASSLPLETQY
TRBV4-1 ASSQVSFRGGPGANVLT
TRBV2 ASRARRGEGLTEAF
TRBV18 ASARGRAENEQF
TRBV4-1 ASSQGPDLRPQH